This T cell receptor beta chain was identified during a study of identical twins. In germline, CDR1 is SEHNR, CDR2 FQNEAQ (reference sequence). CDR3 size: 17 residues. Points from the study as a whole: Carriage of fewer insertions was seen in abundant cord blood beta clonotypes, whereas memory repertoires showed none. An excess of low generation probability was shown by twin-shared out-of-frame alpha sequences.

A universal primer site came from template switching; cDNA carried unique molecular identifiers. Each CDR3 protein gets one entry after TCRdb re-called the 5' RACE reads with MiXCR. The sample has 1.5 million to 2 million distinct CDR3 sequences, under 35% seen once. Note on this clonotype: Its specificity is not known. A read error may produce the germline difference seen at one junction end.

The TCR originated in a newborn girl in good health. The chain has TRBV7-9 and TRBJ2-3; D might be TRBD2 (6 bases). The sequencing input was cord blood. CDR3 loop: CASSLRVRLESTGTQYF. In nucleotides, the CDR3 is TGTGCCAGCAGCTTAAGAGTACGACTAGAAAGCACAGGTACGCAGTATTTT.